This passage covers 30 T cell receptor beta chains from one sample sequenced in a study of identical twins. TCRdb reprocessed the 5' RACE reads with MiXCR, giving one entry per CDR3 protein. The sample lists 550,000 to 700,000 distinct CDR3 sequences, 21% seen once, with 4.3% in the top ten. This sample was also put to use in a study of T cells expressing NK-cell markers.

The sequenced sample consisted of PBMCs. Receptors originate from a young woman in good health.

This rearrangement joins TRBV12-5 to TRBJ2-1, with D uncertain. This CDR3 has 12 residues. CDR1 is LGHNT, CDR2 FRNRAP, per germline. V shed 2 bases and J shed 8 bases, with 7 bases lying between them. In DNA form, the CDR3 reads TGTGCTAGTGGTTTGCCTAGGGATGAGCAGTTCTTC. Translating it yields CASGLPRDEQFF.

In this sample, this clonotype turned up a few times. This rearrangement joins TRBV4-1 to TRBJ2-3; D is unresolved. The CDR3 is made up of 14 amino acids. CDR1 is MGHRA and CDR2 is YSYEKL in the germline V gene. V lost 4 bases and J 4 bases, leaving 12 bases between the germline ends. The CDR3 bases are TGCGCCAGCAGCCCAGGAAGAGTCTCAGATACGCAGTATTTT. As protein: CASSPGRVSDTQYF.

This clonotype has more than one count but fewer than ten. The chain is built from TRBV20-1 and TRBJ1-1; 7 positions match TRBD1. The CDR3 consists of 14 residues. CDR1 and CDR2 from the germline V gene are DFQATT and SNEGSKA (reference sequence). With 4 bases clipped from V and 6 bases from J, the junction kept 11 bases outside the gene matches. CDR3 nucleotide sequence: TGCAGTGCTACCCGATCACAGGGGTTAGCTGAAGCTTTCTTT. Its protein product is CSATRSQGLAEAFF.

The V call is TRBV12-5, the J call TRBJ2-1; D possibly matches TRBD1 or TRBD2 (5 bases each). The CDR3 runs 13 residues. The germline V and J ends were trimmed by 2 bases and 8 bases, with 10 bases remaining between them. From germline, CDR1 is LGHNT and CDR2 FRNRAP. The CDR3 nucleotides are TGTGCTAGTGGTTTGCAGGGTAGCGATGAGCAGTTCTTC. Translation: CASGLQGSDEQFF.

This clonotype was seen at least ten times. V usage is TRBV5-1 and J usage is TRBJ2-3; D possibly uses TRBD1 or TRBD2 (5 bases each). Trimming removed 0 bases from V and 2 bases from J, with 7 bases in between. Germline loops: CDR1 SGHRS, CDR2 YFSETQ. The CDR3 has 14 amino acids. The CDR3: CASSLGDPTDTQYF. CDR3 bases: TGCGCCAGCAGCTTGGGGGACCCCACAGATACGCAGTATTTT.

This chain uses TRBV13 with TRBJ2-1; possibly TRBD2 for D (6 bases). V was cut by 6 bases and J by 8 bases, with 20 bases left in between. The V gene's germline CDR1 is PRHDT and CDR2 FYEKMQ (reference sequence). The length of the CDR3 is 15 residues. DNA for the CDR3: TGTGCCAGCAGTTCACCTAGCGTCAGTGGGGATGAGCAGTTCTTC. This sequence encodes CASSSPSVSGDEQFF.

In its sample, this clonotype was seen a few times. The chain is built from TRBV9 and TRBJ2-5, with TRBD1 matching over 7 bases. Trimming removed 3 bases from V and 7 bases from J; junction bases left unmatched: 9. CDR1 and CDR2 (germline): SGDLS, YYNGEE. This CDR3 comprises 14 residues. The CDR3 nucleotides read TGTGCCAGCAGCGGTTCGACAGGGTTTGTGACCCAGTACTTC. As protein: CASSGSTGFVTQYF.

This clonotype was counted only a few times. The chain employs TRBV12-3 or TRBV12-4 and TRBJ2-3; the match to TRBD2 covers 8 bases. CDR3 length: 16 residues. V lost 8 bases and J lost 3; bases outside the gene matches: 13. This CDR3 is CASSFPAGVQTDTQYF. CDR3 nucleotide sequence: TGTGCCAGCTCATTCCCAGCGGGAGTCCAGACAGATACGCAGTATTTT.

Notes on this clonotype: The conserved phenylalanine or tryptophan is not found at the CDR3 terminus, so this likely reflects a read error. The rearrangement links TRBV5-1 to TRBJ2-5; D possibly corresponds to TRBD2 (5 bases). The germline V gene encodes CDR1 SGHRS and CDR2 YFSETQ. The V end lost 5 bases, the J end lost 2 bases, and 7 bases lay between the germline ends. This CDR3 region has 12 residues. The CDR3 loop reads CASSGEQETQYY. The CDR3, as DNA: TGCGCCAGCAGTGGGGAGCAAGAGACCCAGTACTAC.

This clonotype was counted between two and nine times. The J gene is TRBJ1-1, the V gene TRBV10-3; 7 nucleotides align to TRBD1. Germline CDR1 and CDR2: ENHRY and SYGVKD. V shed 3 bases, J shed 10 bases, and the junction held 5 bases outside the gene matches. CDR3 size: 12 residues. The chain's CDR3 is CAISDGQASAFF. CDR3 sequence (DNA): TGTGCCATCAGTGACGGACAGGCTTCAGCTTTCTTT.

The chain has TRBV3-1 and TRBJ2-1, with TRBD1 as a possible D gene (5 bases). The germline gives CDR1 LGHDT, CDR2 YNNKEL (reference sequence). V lost 0 bases to trimming and J lost 9 bases, with 9 bases between them. The CDR3 is 13 residues long. Here the CDR3 DNA reads TGTGCCAGCAGCCAAGAATTTAGGGGTGAGCAGTTCTTC. Its protein is CASSQEFRGEQFF.

In its sample, this clonotype was seen a few times. V usage is TRBV10-3 and J usage is TRBJ2-2; 15 bases are shared with TRBD2. CDR3 length: 16 amino acids. V dropped 7 bases and J dropped 4; count of bases not matched to a gene: 4. Germline values: CDR1 ENHRY, CDR2 SYGVKD. CDR3 sequence (DNA): TGTGCCATCACCTCGGGACTAGCGGGAGGCACCGGGGAGCTGTTTTTT. Translated: CAITSGLAGGTGELFF.

This clonotype was recorded many times. The chain employs TRBV7-9 and TRBJ2-2; no clear D gene. Trimming took off 3 bases at V and 4 bases at J, with 12 bases between the two ends. CDR3 length: 15 residues. Germline V CDR1 and CDR2: SEHNR, FQNEAQ (reference sequence). Here the CDR3 reads CASSFERVVTGELFF. The CDR3 region has the DNA TGTGCCAGCAGCTTTGAAAGGGTAGTCACCGGGGAGCTGTTTTTT.

In its sample, this clonotype was seen a few times. The V and J genes are TRBV20-1 and TRBJ1-4; tentatively, D is TRBD1 (5 bases). Germline V CDR1 and CDR2: DFQATT, SNEGSKA (reference sequence). V was cut by 6 bases and J by 8 bases, with 19 bases left in between. The CDR3 consists of 14 residues. The CDR3 region has the DNA TGCAGTGCCTCGAGAGGGGCGCCGGGGGAAAAACTGTTTTTT. It codes for CSASRGAPGEKLFF.

This clonotype was counted at least ten times. The chain is built from TRBV5-1 and TRBJ1-2; D unclear. V was pared by 4 bases and J by 7 bases, with 11 bases between. CDR3 length: 12 amino acids. Per germline, CDR1 SGHRS and CDR2 YFSETQ. For the CDR3, the DNA is TGCGCCAGCAGCAACGCACGGTTTGGCTACACCTTC. Its translation: CASSNARFGYTF. Variable domain in full (rest from reference TRBV5-1 and TRBJ1-2): KAGVTQTPRYLIKTRGQQVTLSCSPISGHRSVSWYQQTPGQGLQFLFEYFSETQRNKGNFPGRFSGRQFSNSRSEMNVSTLELGDSALYLCASSNARFGYTFGSGTRLTVV.

This clonotype occurred many times. The V gene is TRBV5-5, the J gene TRBJ1-1; unclear D gene. This CDR3 contains 12 residues. V shed 2 bases and J shed 11 bases, with 13 bases lying between them. Germline CDR1 SGHKS, CDR2 YYEKEE (reference sequence). The DNA of the CDR3 is TGTGCCAGCAGCTTTCAACCCCCTTGGGCTTTCTTT. Protein sequence: CASSFQPPWAFF.

V is TRBV5-5 and J is TRBJ2-7; D is unresolved. CDR1 is SGHKS, CDR2 YYEKEE, per germline (reference sequence). The CDR3 loop spans 14 amino acids. The V gene lost 2 bases and the J gene lost 1 base, with 10 bases spanning the gap. The CDR3 spells CASSLSDGSYEQYF. In DNA form, the CDR3 reads TGTGCCAGCAGCTTATCGGACGGTTCCTACGAGCAGTACTTC.

Notes on this clonotype: Since a much larger clone is just one base distant, this may be a read error. The CDR3 here is CASSDQYNEQFF. The DNA of the CDR3 is TGTGCCAGCAGTGACCAGTACAATGAGCAGTTCTTC. This rearrangement joins TRBV2 to TRBJ2-1; D remains unclear. The V and J ends lost 3 bases and 4 bases respectively, with 4 bases between them. CDR1 is SNHLY, CDR2 FYNNEI, per germline. The CDR3 has 12 amino acids.

The chain employs TRBV29-1 and TRBJ2-7; 8 bases align to TRBD1. The CDR3 sequence is 13 residues long. V shed 6 bases, J shed 3 bases, and the junction held 7 bases outside the gene matches. Germline CDR1 is SQVTM and CDR2 is ANQGSEA. CDR3 nucleotides: TGCAGCGTGGGGCAGGACAGGGTCTACGAGCAGTACTTC. This translates into CSVGQDRVYEQYF.

The chain links TRBV20-1 to TRBJ2-3; 7 bases align to TRBD2. Germline CDR1 is DFQATT and CDR2 is SNEGSKA (reference sequence). The CDR3 runs 14 residues. J gave up 1 base and V 5 bases, and 6 bases lay outside the gene matches. The CDR3 protein is CSALGTTRTDTQYF. The CDR3 nucleotides are TGCAGTGCTCTCGGGACTACCCGCACAGATACGCAGTATTTT.

This clonotype was observed at least ten times. The chain is built from TRBV12-3 or TRBV12-4 and TRBJ1-2, with no clear D. This CDR3 spans 13 amino acids. The ends were cut back, 2 bases at V and 3 bases at J, with 7 bases in the middle. CDR3 nucleotide sequence: TGTGCCAGCAGTTTACGGACGGACTATGGCTACACCTTC. Protein sequence: CASSLRTDYGYTF.

The chain has TRBV27 and TRBJ2-7; TRBD1 matches 8 bases. The CDR3 spans 14 residues. The trim removed 7 bases at V and 3 bases at J, leaving 8 bases unmatched. CDR1 and CDR2 from the germline V gene are MNHEY and SMNVEV (reference sequence). The CDR3 reads CASTMRTGSYEQYF. The CDR3, as DNA: TGTGCCAGCACCATGAGGACAGGGAGCTACGAGCAGTACTTC.

This clonotype was detected only a few times. The chain carries TRBV5-5 and TRBJ1-1; D is undetermined. There are 15 residues in the CDR3. V lost 4 bases and J 4 bases, leaving 17 bases between the germline ends. In germline, CDR1 is SGHKS, CDR2 YYEKEE (reference sequence). CDR3 DNA sequence: TGTGCCAGCAGCAAGGGAGGGAGGGCCGGCACTGAAGCTTTCTTT. This gives the protein CASSKGGRAGTEAFF.

The chain employs TRBV2 and TRBJ2-7; D uncertain. This CDR3 is built from 15 residues. CDR1 SNHLY and CDR2 FYNNEI come from the germline V gene. V lost 3 bases to trimming and J lost 1 base, with 13 bases between them. The CDR3 here is CASSDDSPRSYEQYF. Here the CDR3 DNA reads TGTGCCAGCAGTGATGATTCTCCTAGGTCCTACGAGCAGTACTTC.

This chain connects TRBV4-3 to TRBJ2-7, with 8 nucleotides matching TRBD1. The CDR3 runs 16 residues. J was trimmed by 4 bases and V by 0 bases; bases with no gene match: 8. CDR1 and CDR2 (germline): LGHNA, YSLEER. This CDR3 reads CASSQDRGDRSYEQYF. The CDR3 bases are TGCGCCAGCAGCCAAGATAGGGGGGACAGGTCATACGAGCAGTACTTC.

This clonotype was seen only a few times. V gene TRBV4-2 combines with J gene TRBJ2-1; D not resolved. V lost 0 bases and J 5 bases, leaving 23 bases between the germline ends. This CDR3 region has 19 residues. From germline, CDR1 is LGHNA and CDR2 YNFKEQ. The CDR3 sequence is CASSQDRHTPHPIDNEQFF. In DNA form, the CDR3 reads TGTGCCAGCAGCCAAGATCGCCACACGCCCCATCCCATTGACAATGAGCAGTTCTTC.

The table lists this clonotype with a few counts. The rearrangement links TRBV11-2 to TRBJ2-7; 9 bases are a match to TRBD1. V dropped 5 bases and J dropped 2; count of bases not matched to a gene: 10. Germline CDR1 reads SGHAT; CDR2 reads FQNNGV. This CDR3 spans 16 amino acids. The CDR3 here is CASSPRTGDGTYEQYF. CDR3 DNA sequence: TGTGCCAGCAGCCCGCGGACAGGGGACGGTACCTACGAGCAGTACTTC.

This clonotype was recorded many times. V and J are TRBV3-1 and TRBJ2-5; 9 nucleotides line up with TRBD1. The CDR3 is 18 residues long. V lost 1 base to trimming and J lost 5 bases; unmatched junction nucleotides: 14. Germline lookup yields CDR1 LGHDT and CDR2 YNNKEL (reference sequence). The CDR3 sequence is CASSQVGNDRGIGETQYF. CDR3 in DNA: TGTGCCAGCAGCCAAGTGGGAAACGACAGGGGGATCGGGGAGACCCAGTACTTC.

This sequence joins TRBV6-5 and TRBJ1-1, with D possibly being TRBD1 (5 bases). From germline, CDR1 is MNHEY and CDR2 SVGAGI. There are 13 residues in the CDR3. Trimming cost V 4 bases and J 8 bases, with 14 bases left between them. The CDR3 protein is CASSSPQGREAFF. The CDR3 bases are TGTGCCAGCAGTTCGCCCCAGGGACGGGAAGCTTTCTTT.

This clonotype was counted a few times. The chain combines TRBV15 with TRBJ2-5; D unclear. This CDR3 region has 13 residues. Germline CDR1 reads LNHNV; CDR2 reads YYDKDF (reference sequence). V lost 0 bases, J lost 7 bases, and 9 bases lay in between. The CDR3 region has the DNA TGTGCCACCAGCAGAGAGAGCTTAGGGACCCAGTACTTC. Protein sequence: CATSRESLGTQYF.